This T cell receptor (beta chain) was recovered during a study of shared clonotypes between healthy human individuals. Sequenced by immunoSEQ multiplex PCR; TCRdb stores in-frame clones only, minus some. The sample yields approximately 2,000,000 clones, around 93% seen once. Terminally differentiated effector memory CD45RA+ cells were left out of the naive CD8 fraction, which was CD45RO-negative and positively selected for CCR7. The CDR3 runs to 14 residues. After removal of 8 bases from V and 2 bases from J, the junction contained 0 bases not matched to a gene. CDR1 is SEHNR and CDR2 is FQNEAQ in the germline V gene (reference sequence).

The V and J genes are TRBV7-9 and TRBJ2-2; TRBD2 matches at 12 bases. Sequences were obtained from naive CD8+ T cells from PBMCs. The sequence was obtained from a man between 18 and 29 years old in good health. Some clones in this sample may be carry-over from other donors' samples. The CDR3 loop reads CASGLAGNTGELFF. The CDR3 DNA reads TGTGCCAGCGGACTAGCGGGAAACACCGGGGAGCTGTTTTTT.